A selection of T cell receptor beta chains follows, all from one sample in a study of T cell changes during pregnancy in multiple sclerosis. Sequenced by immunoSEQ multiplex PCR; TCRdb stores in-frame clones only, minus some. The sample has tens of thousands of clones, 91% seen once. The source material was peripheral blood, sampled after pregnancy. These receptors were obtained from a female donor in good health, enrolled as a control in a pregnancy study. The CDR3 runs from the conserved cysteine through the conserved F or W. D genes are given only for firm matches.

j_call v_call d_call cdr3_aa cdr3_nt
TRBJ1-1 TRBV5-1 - CASTAVRGDTEAFF TGCGCCAGCACCGCGGTACGGGGAGACACTGAAGCTTTCTTT
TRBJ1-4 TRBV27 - CASSLSPSFFGETNEKLFF TGTGCCAGCAGTTTATCGCCCTCTTTCTTCGGTGAAACTAATGAAAAACTGTTTTTT
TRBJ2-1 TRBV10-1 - CASSESEGPSYNEQFF TGCGCCAGCAGTGAGTCGGAGGGGCCATCCTACAATGAGCAGTTCTTC
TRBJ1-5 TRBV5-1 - CASSLGGEGQPQHF TGCGCCAGCAGCTTGGGCGGAGAGGGTCAGCCCCAGCATTTT
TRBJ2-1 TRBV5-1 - CASSMEGAGNEQFF TGCGCCAGCAGCATGGAAGGGGCCGGCAATGAGCAGTTCTTC
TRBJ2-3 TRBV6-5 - CASSYPASGTDTQYF TGTGCCAGCAGTTACCCCGCTAGCGGCACAGATACGCAGTATTTT
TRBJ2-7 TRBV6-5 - CASSYGQSYEQYF TGTGCCAGCAGTTACGGACAGTCCTACGAGCAGTACTTC
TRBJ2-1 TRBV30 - CAWTTLDNEQFF TGTGCCTGGACTACCCTCGACAATGAGCAGTTCTTC
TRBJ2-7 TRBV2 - CASRTIAGAGEQYF TGTGCCAGCAGAACCATCGCCGGGGCGGGAGAGCAGTACTTC
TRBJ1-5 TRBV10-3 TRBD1 CAISDPTGVGQPQHF TGTGCCATCAGTGATCCCACAGGGGTGGGTCAGCCCCAGCATTTT
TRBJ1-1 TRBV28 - CASSSVGNTEAFF TGTGCCAGCAGTTCCGTCGGGAACACTGAAGCTTTCTTT